These 10 T cell receptor beta chains share one sample of origin, sequenced in a study of blood T cell repertoires in COVID-19. Sequencing was performed with immunoSEQ multiplex PCR; in TCRdb, only in-frame clones are kept and a portion is missing. The sample carries roughly 52,000 clones, 65% to 85% recorded once. Sequencing was performed on peripheral blood. Source of these receptors: a human donor in a cohort sampled during active COVID-19.

The V gene is TRBV27, the J gene TRBJ2-1; 10 bases align to TRBD1. The V and J ends lost 6 bases and 9 bases, in that order; junction bases with no gene match: 14. CDR1 is MNHEY, CDR2 SMNVEV, per germline (reference sequence). The CDR3 has 16 amino acids. The CDR3 loop is CASRAGTGANGGEQFF. The CDR3 nucleotides are TGTGCCAGCAGGGCCGGGACAGGGGCTAATGGAGGTGAGCAGTTCTTC.

The chain uses TRBV6-6 and TRBJ2-2; D unclear. The CDR3 runs to 15 residues. The germline V gene encodes CDR1 MNHNY and CDR2 SVGAGI (reference sequence). Trimming shortened V by 1 base and J by 2 bases, and 8 bases separated the two germline ends. For the CDR3, the DNA is TGTGCCAGCAGTTACTTGGGCACAAACACCGGGGAGCTGTTTTTT. It encodes CASSYLGTNTGELFF.

The chain employs TRBV6-1 and TRBJ1-5; tentative D call: TRBD1 (6 bases). Germline CDR1 MNHNS, CDR2 SASEGT. V was cut by 1 base and J by 3 bases, with 13 bases left in between. The CDR3 covers 16 residues. The CDR3, as DNA: TGTGCCAGCAGTGAAGGGTCAACAGGGCTCAATCAGCCCCAGCATTTT. Its protein product is CASSEGSTGLNQPQHF.

The V call is TRBV27, the J call TRBJ2-3; a possible D gene is TRBD1 (6 bases). The germline V gene encodes CDR1 MNHEY and CDR2 SMNVEV (reference sequence). This CDR3 has 15 amino acids. Trimming pared 3 bases from V and 1 base from J, leaving 11 bases between. The CDR3 region is CASSFAGQRTDTQYF. The DNA of the CDR3 is TGTGCCAGCAGTTTTGCCGGACAGCGCACAGATACGCAGTATTTT.

The chain carries TRBV5-1 and TRBJ2-3, with TRBD2 matching 9 bases. Unmatched junction bases numbered 3, after V lost 0 bases and J lost 4 bases. Germline V gene lookup returns CDR1 SGHRS and CDR2 YFSETQ. This CDR3 has 15 amino acids. The CDR3 region is CASSLGGGASDTQYF. In nucleotides, the CDR3 is TGCGCCAGCAGCTTGGGCGGGGGGGCCTCAGATACGCAGTATTTT.

The rearrangement uses TRBV11-2 and TRBJ2-7, with 9 positions matching TRBD2. The CDR3 contains 17 residues. The V gene end was trimmed by 1 base and the J gene end by 5 bases; junction bases not matched to a gene: 12. In germline, CDR1 is SGHAT, CDR2 FQNNGV. The CDR3 region is CASSLGRGRVRGNEQYF. The CDR3 DNA sequence: TGTGCCAGCAGCTTAGGACGCGGGAGGGTTCGAGGGAACGAGCAGTACTTC.

The chain employs TRBV13 and TRBJ2-3, with TRBD1 matching 7 bases. In germline, CDR1 is PRHDT, CDR2 FYEKMQ (reference sequence). Trimming at V came to 6 bases and at J to 2 bases, leaving 11 bases not matched to a gene. The CDR3 totals 16 residues. CDR3 in amino acids: CASRSGGRVDTDTQYF. The DNA of the CDR3 is TGTGCCAGCAGATCAGGGGGACGGGTTGACACAGATACGCAGTATTTT.

The chain has TRBV5-4 and TRBJ1-4, with a tentative D call TRBD1 (6 bases). The ends were cut back, 2 bases at V and 1 base at J, with 12 bases in the middle. The CDR3 sequence is 16 residues long. Per germline, CDR1 SGHNT and CDR2 YYREEE (reference sequence). CDR3 coding DNA: TGTGCCAGCAGCTTTATGGGAGGGGGAACTAATGAAAAACTGTTTTTT. Translated: CASSFMGGGTNEKLFF.

J is TRBJ2-3 and V is TRBV24-1, with TRBD2 identical over 9 bases. With V trimmed by 1 base and J by 2 bases, 6 bases remained unmatched. The CDR3 is 17 residues long. CDR1 and CDR2 from the germline V gene are KGHDR and SFDVKD. The DNA for the CDR3 is TGTGCCACCAGTGATTTAGCTAGCGGGGCCCACACAGATACGCAGTATTTT. This gives the protein CATSDLASGAHTDTQYF.

The J gene is TRBJ2-7, the V gene TRBV12-5, with a possible D match to TRBD2 (5 bases). V was clipped by 7 bases and J by 7 bases, with 14 bases between them. The CDR3 contains 12 residues. From germline, CDR1 is LGHNT and CDR2 FRNRAP. The CDR3 here is CASARRVHEQYF. CDR3 coding DNA: TGTGCTAGTGCTCGGCGGGTTCATGAGCAGTACTTC.